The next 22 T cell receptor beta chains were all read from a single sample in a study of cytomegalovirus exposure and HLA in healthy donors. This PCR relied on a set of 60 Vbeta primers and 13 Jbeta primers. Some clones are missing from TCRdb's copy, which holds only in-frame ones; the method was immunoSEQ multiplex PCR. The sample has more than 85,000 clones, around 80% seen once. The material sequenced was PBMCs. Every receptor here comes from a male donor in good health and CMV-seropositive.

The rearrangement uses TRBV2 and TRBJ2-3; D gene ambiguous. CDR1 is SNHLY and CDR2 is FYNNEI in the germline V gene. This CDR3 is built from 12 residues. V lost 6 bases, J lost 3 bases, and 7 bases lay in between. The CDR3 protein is CASSVLTDTQYF. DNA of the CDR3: TGTGCCAGCAGCGTCCTGACAGATACGCAGTATTTT. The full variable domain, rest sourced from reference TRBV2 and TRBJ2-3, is EPEVTQTPSHQVTQMGQEVILRCVPISNHLYFYWYRQILGQKVEFLVSFYNNEISEKSEIFDDQFSVERPDGSNFTLKIRSTKLEDSAMYFCASSVLTDTQYFGPGTRLTVL.

CDR3 amino acids: CASSLGESRYNEQFF. The CDR3 DNA reads TGCGCCAGCAGCTTGGGGGAGTCACGCTACAATGAGCAGTTCTTC. The chain carries TRBV5-1 and TRBJ2-1; TRBD2 is a possible D gene (5 bases). Trimming shortened V by 0 bases and J by 3 bases, and 10 bases separated the two germline ends. This CDR3 contains 15 residues. Germline V gene sequence: CDR1 SGHRS, CDR2 YFSETQ.

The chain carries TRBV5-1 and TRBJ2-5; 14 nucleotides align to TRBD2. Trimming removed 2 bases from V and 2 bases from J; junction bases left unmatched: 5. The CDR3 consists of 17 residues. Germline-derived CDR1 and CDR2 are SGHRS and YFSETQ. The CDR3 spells CASSFGLAGGNQETQYF. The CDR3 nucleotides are TGCGCCAGCAGCTTCGGACTAGCGGGGGGCAATCAAGAGACCCAGTACTTC.

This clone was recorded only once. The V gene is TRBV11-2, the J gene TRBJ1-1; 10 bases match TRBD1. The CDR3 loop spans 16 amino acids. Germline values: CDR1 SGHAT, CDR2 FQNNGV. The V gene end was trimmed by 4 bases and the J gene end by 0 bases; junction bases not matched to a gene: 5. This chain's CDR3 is CASSYDRGQVNTEAFF. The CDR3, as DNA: TGTGCCAGCAGCTACGACAGGGGGCAAGTGAACACTGAAGCTTTCTTT.

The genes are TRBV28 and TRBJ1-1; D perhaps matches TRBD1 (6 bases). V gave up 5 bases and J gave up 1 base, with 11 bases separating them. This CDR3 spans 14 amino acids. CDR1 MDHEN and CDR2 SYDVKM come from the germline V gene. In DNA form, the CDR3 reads TGTGCCAGCAGTCTGGGGGGGGCGAACACTGAAGCTTTCTTT. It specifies CASSLGGANTEAFF.

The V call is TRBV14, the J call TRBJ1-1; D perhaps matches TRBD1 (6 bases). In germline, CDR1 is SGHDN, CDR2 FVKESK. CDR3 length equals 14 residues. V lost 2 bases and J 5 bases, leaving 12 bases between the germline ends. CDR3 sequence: CASSQRGAWTEAFF. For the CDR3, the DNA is TGTGCCAGCAGCCAACGGGGGGCGTGGACTGAAGCTTTCTTT.

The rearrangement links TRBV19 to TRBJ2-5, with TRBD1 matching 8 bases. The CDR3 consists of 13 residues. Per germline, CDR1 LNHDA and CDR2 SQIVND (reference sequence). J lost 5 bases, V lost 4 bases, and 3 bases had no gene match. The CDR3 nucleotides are TGTGCCAGTAGTAACTACAGGGGGGAGACCCAGTACTTC. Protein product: CASSNYRGETQYF.

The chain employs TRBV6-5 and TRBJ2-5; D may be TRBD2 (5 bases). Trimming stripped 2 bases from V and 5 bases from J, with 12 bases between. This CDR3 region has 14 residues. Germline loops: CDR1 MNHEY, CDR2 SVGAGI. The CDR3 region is CASSYTPAEETQYF. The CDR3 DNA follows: TGTGCCAGCAGTTACACTCCAGCGGAGGAGACCCAGTACTTC.

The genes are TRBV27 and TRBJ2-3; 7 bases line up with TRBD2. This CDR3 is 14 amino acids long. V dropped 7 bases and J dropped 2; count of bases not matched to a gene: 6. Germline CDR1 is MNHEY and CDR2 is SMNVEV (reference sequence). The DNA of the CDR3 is TGTGCCAGCACGGCGGGAGAACACACAGATACGCAGTATTTT. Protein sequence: CASTAGEHTDTQYF.

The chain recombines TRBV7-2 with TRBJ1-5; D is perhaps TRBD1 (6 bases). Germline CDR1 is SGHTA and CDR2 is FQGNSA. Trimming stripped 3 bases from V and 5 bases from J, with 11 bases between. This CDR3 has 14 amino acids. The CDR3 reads CASSLTWTDQPQHF. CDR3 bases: TGTGCCAGCAGCTTGACTTGGACAGATCAGCCCCAGCATTTT.

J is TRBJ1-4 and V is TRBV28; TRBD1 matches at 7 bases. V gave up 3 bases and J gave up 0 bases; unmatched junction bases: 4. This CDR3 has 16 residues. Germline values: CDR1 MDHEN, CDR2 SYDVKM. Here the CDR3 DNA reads TGTGCCAGCAGTTTTGGCCAGGGGGCAACTAATGAAAAACTGTTTTTT. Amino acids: CASSFGQGATNEKLFF.

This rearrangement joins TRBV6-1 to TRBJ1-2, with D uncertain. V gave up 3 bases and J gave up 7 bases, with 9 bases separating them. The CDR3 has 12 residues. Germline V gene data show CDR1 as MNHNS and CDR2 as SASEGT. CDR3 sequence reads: CASSDRHPGYTF. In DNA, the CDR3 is TGTGCCAGCAGTGATAGACACCCTGGCTACACCTTC.

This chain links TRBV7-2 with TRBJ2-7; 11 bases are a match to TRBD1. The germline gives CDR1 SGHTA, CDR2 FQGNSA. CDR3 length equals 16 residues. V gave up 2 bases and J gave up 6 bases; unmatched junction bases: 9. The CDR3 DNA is TGTGCCAGCAGCTTACAAGCCCCCGGGACAGGGGGCGAGCAGTACTTC. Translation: CASSLQAPGTGGEQYF.

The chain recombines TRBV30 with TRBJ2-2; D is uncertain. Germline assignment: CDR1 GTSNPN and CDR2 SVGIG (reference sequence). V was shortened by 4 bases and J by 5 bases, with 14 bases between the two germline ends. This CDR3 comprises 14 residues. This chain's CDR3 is CAWTVQLRTGELFF. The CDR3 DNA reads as TGTGCCTGGACGGTACAGTTAAGGACCGGGGAGCTGTTTTTT.

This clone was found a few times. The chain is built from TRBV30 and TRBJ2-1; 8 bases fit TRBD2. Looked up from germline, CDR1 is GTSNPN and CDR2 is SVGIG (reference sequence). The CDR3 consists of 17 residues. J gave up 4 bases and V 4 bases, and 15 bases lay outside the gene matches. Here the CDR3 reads CAWTKSGTSGVYNEQFF. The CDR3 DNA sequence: TGTGCCTGGACCAAAAGTGGAACTAGCGGAGTGTACAATGAGCAGTTCTTC.

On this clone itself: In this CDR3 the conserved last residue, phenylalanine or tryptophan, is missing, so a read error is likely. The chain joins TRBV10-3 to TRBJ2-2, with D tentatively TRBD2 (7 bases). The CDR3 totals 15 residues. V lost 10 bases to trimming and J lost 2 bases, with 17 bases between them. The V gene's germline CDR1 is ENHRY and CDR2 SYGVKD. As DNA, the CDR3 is TGTGCCAGCACGTCGGGGGGCCCAAACACCGGGGAGCTGTTTCTT. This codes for CASTSGGPNTGELFL.

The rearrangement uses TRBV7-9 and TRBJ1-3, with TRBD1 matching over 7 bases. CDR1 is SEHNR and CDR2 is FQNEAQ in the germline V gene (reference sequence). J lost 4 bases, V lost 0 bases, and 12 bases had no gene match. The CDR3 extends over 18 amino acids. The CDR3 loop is CASSLAPLRGPRGNTIYF. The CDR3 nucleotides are TGTGCCAGCAGCTTAGCTCCTCTTAGGGGGCCCCGGGGAAACACCATATATTTT. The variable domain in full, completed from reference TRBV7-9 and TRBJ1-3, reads DTGVSQNPRHKITKRGQNVTFRCDPISEHNRLYWYRQTLGQGPEFLTYFQNEAQLEKSRLLSDRFSAERPKGSFSTLEIQRTEQGDSAMYLCASSLAPLRGPRGNTIYFGEGSWLTVV.

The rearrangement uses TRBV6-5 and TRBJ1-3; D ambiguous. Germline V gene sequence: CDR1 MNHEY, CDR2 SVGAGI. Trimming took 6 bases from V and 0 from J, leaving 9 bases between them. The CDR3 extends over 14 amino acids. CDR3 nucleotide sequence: TGTGCCAGCAGCCCAGAACCCTCTGGAAACACCATATATTTT. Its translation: CASSPEPSGNTIYF.

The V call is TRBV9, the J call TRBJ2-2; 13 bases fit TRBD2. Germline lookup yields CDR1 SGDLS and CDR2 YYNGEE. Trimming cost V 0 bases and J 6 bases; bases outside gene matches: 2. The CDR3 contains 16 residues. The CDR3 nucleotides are TGTGCCAGCAGCGTAGGGACTAGCGGGGGTGCCGGGGAGCTGTTTTTT. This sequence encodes CASSVGTSGGAGELFF.

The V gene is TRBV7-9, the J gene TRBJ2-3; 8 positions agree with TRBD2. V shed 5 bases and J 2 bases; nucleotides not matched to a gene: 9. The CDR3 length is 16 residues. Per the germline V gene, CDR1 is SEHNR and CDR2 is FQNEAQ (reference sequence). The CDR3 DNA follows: TGTGCCAGCAGCATACTAGCGGTCACACCCACAGATACGCAGTATTTT. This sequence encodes CASSILAVTPTDTQYF.

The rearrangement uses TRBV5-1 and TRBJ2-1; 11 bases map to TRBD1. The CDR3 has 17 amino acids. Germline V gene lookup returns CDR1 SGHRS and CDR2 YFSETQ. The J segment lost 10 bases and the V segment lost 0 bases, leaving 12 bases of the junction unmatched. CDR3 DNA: TGCGCCAGCAGCTTGGCGGTTAGAGGACAGGGGGCCGGCGAGCAGTTCTTC. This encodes CASSLAVRGQGAGEQFF.

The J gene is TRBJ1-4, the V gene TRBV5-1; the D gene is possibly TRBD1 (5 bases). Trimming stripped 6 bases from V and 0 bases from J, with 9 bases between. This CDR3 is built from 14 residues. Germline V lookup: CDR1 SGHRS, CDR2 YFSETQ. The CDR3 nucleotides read TGCGCCAGCAACCAGGGTTCAACTAATGAAAAACTGTTTTTT. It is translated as CASNQGSTNEKLFF.